The clone carrying this T cell receptor beta chain has a count of ten or more. Patients were excluded because of uncontrolled infection, other autoimmune disease, pregnancy or lactation. Per the germline V gene, CDR1 is SNHLY and CDR2 is FYNNEI. After removal of 4 bases from V and 8 bases from J, the junction contained 9 bases not matched to a gene. This CDR3 has 14 amino acids. The data belong to a study of T cells in Graves' hyperthyroidism and ophthalmopathy. RNA transcripts gave rise to amplified TCR beta CDR3 regions. An initial round of RT-PCR targeting the TCR CDR3 relied on the HTBI primer set. MiXCR was run by TCRdb on the multiplex PCR reads, yielding one entry per CDR3 protein. This sample carries about 290,000 distinct CDR3 sequences, 13% to 15% of them seen once, and the ten largest clones take 30%.

The chain has TRBV2 and TRBJ2-3; 7 bases line up with TRBD1. The sequenced sample consisted of blood. The receptor's source is a woman between 45 and 65 years old with Graves' hyperthyroidism that later progressed to Graves' ophthalmopathy. The CDR3 DNA sequence: TGTGCCAGCAGTGGATACGGGACAGTAGCTACGCAGTATTTT. Amino acid sequence: CASSGYGTVATQYF.